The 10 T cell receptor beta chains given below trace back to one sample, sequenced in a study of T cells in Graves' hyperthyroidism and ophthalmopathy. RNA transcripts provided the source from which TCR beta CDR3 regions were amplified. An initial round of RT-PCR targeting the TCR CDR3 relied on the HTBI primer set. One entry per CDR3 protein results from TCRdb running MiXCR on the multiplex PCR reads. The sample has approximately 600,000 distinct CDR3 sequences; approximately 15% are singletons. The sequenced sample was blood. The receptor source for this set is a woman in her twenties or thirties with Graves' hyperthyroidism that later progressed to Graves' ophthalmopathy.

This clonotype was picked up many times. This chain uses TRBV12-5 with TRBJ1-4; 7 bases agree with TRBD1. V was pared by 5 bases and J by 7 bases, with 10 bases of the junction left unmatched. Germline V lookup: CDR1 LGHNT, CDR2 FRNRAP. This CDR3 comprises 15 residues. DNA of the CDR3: TGTGCTAGTGGTCCCGGGACAGCAGTTTCTGAAAAACTGTTTTTT. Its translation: CASGPGTAVSEKLFF.

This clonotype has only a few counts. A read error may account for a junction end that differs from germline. In DNA, the CDR3 is TGTGCCACCAGTGGCCAACAGGGGCGACACACCGAGGAGCTGTTTTTT. Protein sequence: CATSGQQGRHTEELFF. The chain couples TRBV24-1 to TRBJ2-2; 7 positions agree with TRBD1. The CDR3 is made up of 16 amino acids. Germline V gene data show CDR1 as KGHDR and CDR2 as SFDVKD.

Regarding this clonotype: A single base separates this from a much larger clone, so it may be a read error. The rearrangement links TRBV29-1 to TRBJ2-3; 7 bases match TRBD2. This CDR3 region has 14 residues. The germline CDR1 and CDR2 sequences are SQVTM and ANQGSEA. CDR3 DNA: TGCAGCGTTGAAGATCTAGCGGCCACAGATACGCATTATTTT. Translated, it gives CSVEDLAATDTHYF.

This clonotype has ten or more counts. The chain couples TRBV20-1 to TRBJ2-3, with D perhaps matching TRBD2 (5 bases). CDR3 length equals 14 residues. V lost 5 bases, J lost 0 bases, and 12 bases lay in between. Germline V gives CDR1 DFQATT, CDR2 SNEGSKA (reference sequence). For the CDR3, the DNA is TGCAGTGCTCCGGGGAGAGGTAGCACAGATACGCAGTATTTT. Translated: CSAPGRGSTDTQYF.

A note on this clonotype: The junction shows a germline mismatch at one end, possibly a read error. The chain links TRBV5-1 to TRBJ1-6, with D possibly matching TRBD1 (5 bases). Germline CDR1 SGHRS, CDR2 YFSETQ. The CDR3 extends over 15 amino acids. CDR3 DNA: TGCGCCAGCAGCCTACAGGATTCTTGGAATTCACCCCCCCACTTT. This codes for CASSLQDSWNSPPHF.

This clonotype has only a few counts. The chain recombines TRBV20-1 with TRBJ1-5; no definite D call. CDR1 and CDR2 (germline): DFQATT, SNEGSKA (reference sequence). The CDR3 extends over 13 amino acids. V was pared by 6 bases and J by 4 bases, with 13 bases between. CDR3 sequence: CSAVGWANQPQHF. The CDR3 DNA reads TGCAGTGCCGTGGGGTGGGCGAATCAGCCCCAGCATTTT.

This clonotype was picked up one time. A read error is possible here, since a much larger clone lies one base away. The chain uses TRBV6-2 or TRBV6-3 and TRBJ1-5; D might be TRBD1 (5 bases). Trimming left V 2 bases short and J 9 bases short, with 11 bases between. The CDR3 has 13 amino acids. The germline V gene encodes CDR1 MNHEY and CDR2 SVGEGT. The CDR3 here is CASSYDPGRPQHF. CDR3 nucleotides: TGTGCCAGCAGTTACGACCCAGGGCGGCCCCAGCATTTT.

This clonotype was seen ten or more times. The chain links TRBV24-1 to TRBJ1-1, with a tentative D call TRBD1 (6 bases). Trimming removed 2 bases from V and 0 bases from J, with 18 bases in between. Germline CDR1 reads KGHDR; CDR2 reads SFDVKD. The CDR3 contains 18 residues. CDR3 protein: CATSDSRRGGPMNTEAFF. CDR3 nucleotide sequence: TGTGCCACCAGTGATTCCCGGCGGGGGGGGCCTATGAACACTGAAGCTTTCTTT.

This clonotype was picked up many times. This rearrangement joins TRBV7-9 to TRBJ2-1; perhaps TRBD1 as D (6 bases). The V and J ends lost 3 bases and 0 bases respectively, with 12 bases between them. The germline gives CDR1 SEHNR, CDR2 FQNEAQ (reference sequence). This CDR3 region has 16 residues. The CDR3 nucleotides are TGTGCCAGCAGCTTCTACAGGGTTAGCTCCTACAATGAGCAGTTCTTC. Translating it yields CASSFYRVSSYNEQFF.

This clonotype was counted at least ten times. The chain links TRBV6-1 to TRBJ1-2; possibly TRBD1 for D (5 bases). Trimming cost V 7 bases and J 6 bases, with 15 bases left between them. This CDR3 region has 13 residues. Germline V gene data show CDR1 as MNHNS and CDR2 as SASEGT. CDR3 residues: CASTSTELNGYTF. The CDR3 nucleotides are TGTGCCAGCACCTCGACAGAACTTAATGGCTACACCTTC.